One and the same sample provided the 10 T cell receptor beta chains below, sequenced in a study of neurological immune-mediated disorders. TCRdb itself ran the 5' RACE reads through MiXCR, one entry per CDR3 protein. The data contain fewer than 40,000 distinct CDR3 sequences, approximately 4.4% of them singletons. The source material was PBMCs. These receptors all come from a man between 18 and 35 years old in good health.

Note on this clonotype: A read error may explain this, as a much larger clone is one base away. The chain recombines TRBV20-1 with TRBJ2-7; a possible D gene is TRBD1 (6 bases). The V gene's germline CDR1 is DFQATT and CDR2 SNEGSKA (reference sequence). CDR3 length: 13 amino acids. CDR3 sequence reads: CSSRGGVDYEQYF. As DNA, the CDR3 is TGCAGTTCTAGAGGGGGAGTTGACTACGAGCAGTACTTC.

The J gene is TRBJ1-1, the V gene TRBV30, with D unresolved. V dropped 5 bases and J dropped 3 bases, with 10 bases sitting between them. There are 12 residues in the CDR3. Looked up from germline, CDR1 is GTSNPN and CDR2 is SVGIG (reference sequence). The CDR3 sequence: CAWGLTHTEAFF. The CDR3 DNA reads TGTGCCTGGGGGCTTACTCACACTGAAGCTTTCTTT.

In its sample, this clonotype was seen many times. The chain joins TRBV6-1 to TRBJ2-7; perhaps TRBD1 as D (5 bases). V shed 4 bases and J shed 1 base, with 8 bases lying between them. Germline CDR1 is MNHNS and CDR2 is SASEGT. The CDR3 runs 13 residues. The CDR3 nucleotides are TGTGCCAGCAGTGTAGGGGTTTCCTACGAGCAGTACTTC. This gives the protein CASSVGVSYEQYF.

This clonotype was picked up many times. The V and J genes are TRBV16 and TRBJ1-5; D not certain. The CDR3 runs 15 residues. Germline CDR1 and CDR2: KGHSY and FQNENV. Trimming pared 0 bases from V and 0 bases from J, leaving 6 bases between. As DNA, the CDR3 is TGTGCCAGCAGCCAATCGCCAGTTAGCAATCAGCCCCAGCATTTT. This encodes CASSQSPVSNQPQHF. Drawing the rest from reference TRBV16 and TRBJ1-5, the complete variable domain is GEEVAQTPKHLVRGEGQKAKLYCAPIKGHSYVFWYQQVLKNEFKFLISFQNENVFDETGMPKERFSAKCLPNSPCSLEIQATKLEDSAVYFCASSQSPVSNQPQHFGDGTRLSIL.

This clonotype was seen repeatedly, ten times or more. The genes are TRBV29-1 and TRBJ2-3; TRBD2 matches at 8 bases. V lost 6 bases, J lost 4 bases, and 9 bases stayed unmatched. Germline CDR1 and CDR2: SQVTM and ANQGSEA. This CDR3 is built from 14 residues. CDR3 region: CSVGGLVLADTQYF. The CDR3, as DNA: TGCAGCGTGGGGGGACTAGTATTGGCAGATACGCAGTATTTT.

This clonotype was seen many times. The chain employs TRBV27 and TRBJ2-5; D call uncertain. The CDR3 length is 13 residues. Trimming left V 0 bases short and J 2 bases short, with 4 bases between. CDR1 is MNHEY, CDR2 SMNVEV, per germline (reference sequence). In DNA form, the CDR3 reads TGTGCCAGCAGTTTATCGAGGCAAGAGACCCAGTACTTC. Translating gives CASSLSRQETQYF.

The sample holds many counts of this clonotype. The genes are TRBV2 and TRBJ2-1, with 14 bases aligning to TRBD2. CDR1 is SNHLY, CDR2 FYNNEI, per germline. Unmatched junction bases numbered 8, after V lost 6 bases and J lost 10 bases. The length of the CDR3 is 15 residues. The CDR3: CASSAKGLAGEEQFF. CDR3 coding DNA: TGTGCCAGCAGCGCCAAGGGACTAGCGGGGGAGGAGCAGTTCTTC.

This clonotype was found many times. J is TRBJ2-7 and V is TRBV20-1; D possibly matches TRBD1 or TRBD2 (5 bases each). V lost 4 bases and J lost 1, with 14 bases in between. Germline CDR1 is DFQATT and CDR2 is SNEGSKA (reference sequence). There are 14 residues in the CDR3. The CDR3 protein is CSANPPGTSYEQYF. The CDR3, as DNA: TGCAGTGCTAATCCCCCCGGGACGTCCTACGAGCAGTACTTC.

This clonotype occurred many times. The chain is built from TRBV5-4 and TRBJ2-2; the D is unclear. The CDR3 is made up of 12 amino acids. With 0 bases removed from V and 5 bases from J, the gap between germline ends came to 2 bases. From germline, CDR1 is SGHNT and CDR2 YYREEE (reference sequence). CDR3: CASSLETGELFF. The DNA of the CDR3 is TGTGCCAGCAGCTTGGAGACCGGGGAGCTGTTTTTT.

This clonotype came up many times. This chain connects TRBV4-2 to TRBJ2-1, with D unresolved. This CDR3 spans 16 amino acids. Per germline, CDR1 LGHNA and CDR2 YNFKEQ. V lost 1 base to trimming and J lost 1 base, with 11 bases between them. This chain's CDR3 is CASSQVSASSYNEQFF. As DNA, the CDR3 is TGTGCCAGCAGCCAAGTTTCCGCTAGTTCCTACAATGAGCAGTTCTTC.